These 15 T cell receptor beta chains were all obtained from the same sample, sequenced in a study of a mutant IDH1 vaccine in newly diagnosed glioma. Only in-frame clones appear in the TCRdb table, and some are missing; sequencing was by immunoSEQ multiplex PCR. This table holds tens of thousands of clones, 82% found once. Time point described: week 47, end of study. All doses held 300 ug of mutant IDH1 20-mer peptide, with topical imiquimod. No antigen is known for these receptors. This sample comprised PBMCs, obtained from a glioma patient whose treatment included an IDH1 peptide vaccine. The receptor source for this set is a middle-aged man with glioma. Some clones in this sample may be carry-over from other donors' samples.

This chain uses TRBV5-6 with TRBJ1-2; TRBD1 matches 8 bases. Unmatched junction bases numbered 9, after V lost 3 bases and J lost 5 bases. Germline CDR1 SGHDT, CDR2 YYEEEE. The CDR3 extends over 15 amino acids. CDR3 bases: TGTGCCAGCAGCTCGAACGGACAGGGACCTTATGGCTACACCTTC. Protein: CASSSNGQGPYGYTF.

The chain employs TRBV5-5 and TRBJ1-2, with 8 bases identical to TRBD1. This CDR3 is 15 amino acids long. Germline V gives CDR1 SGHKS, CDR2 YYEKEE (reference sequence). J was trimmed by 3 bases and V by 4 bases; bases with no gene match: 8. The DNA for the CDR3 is TGTGCCAGCAGCCCGGGACAGGTGTTCTACTATGGCTACACCTTC. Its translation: CASSPGQVFYYGYTF.

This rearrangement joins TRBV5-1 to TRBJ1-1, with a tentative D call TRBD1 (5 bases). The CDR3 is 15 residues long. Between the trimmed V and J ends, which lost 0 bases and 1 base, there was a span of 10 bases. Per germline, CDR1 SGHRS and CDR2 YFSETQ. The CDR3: CASSLGGQGNTEAFF. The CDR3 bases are TGCGCCAGCAGCTTGGGAGGTCAGGGGAACACTGAAGCTTTCTTT.

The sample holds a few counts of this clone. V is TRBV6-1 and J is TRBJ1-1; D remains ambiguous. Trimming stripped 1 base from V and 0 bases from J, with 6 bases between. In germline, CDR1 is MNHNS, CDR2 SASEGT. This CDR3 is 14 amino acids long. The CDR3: CASSEVLMNTEAFF. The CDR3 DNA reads TGTGCCAGCAGTGAAGTTTTGATGAACACTGAAGCTTTCTTT.

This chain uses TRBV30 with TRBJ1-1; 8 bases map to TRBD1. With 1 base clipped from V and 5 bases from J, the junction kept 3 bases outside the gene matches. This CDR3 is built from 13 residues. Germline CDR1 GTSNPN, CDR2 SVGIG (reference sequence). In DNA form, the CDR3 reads TGTGCCTGGAGTGGGAACAGGGGGACTGAAGCTTTCTTT. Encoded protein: CAWSGNRGTEAFF.

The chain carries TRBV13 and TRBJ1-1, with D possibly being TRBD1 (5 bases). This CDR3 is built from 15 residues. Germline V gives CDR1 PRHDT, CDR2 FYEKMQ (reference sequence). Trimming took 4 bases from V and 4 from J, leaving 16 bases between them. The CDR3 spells CASSSDIGASTEAFF. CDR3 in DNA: TGTGCCAGCAGCTCCGACATAGGGGCGAGCACTGAAGCTTTCTTT.

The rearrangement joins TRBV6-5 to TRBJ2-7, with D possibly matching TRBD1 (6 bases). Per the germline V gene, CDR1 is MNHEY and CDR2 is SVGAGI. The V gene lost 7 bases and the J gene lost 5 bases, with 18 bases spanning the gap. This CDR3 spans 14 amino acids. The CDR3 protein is CASIKDSAPNEQYF. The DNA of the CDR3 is TGTGCCAGCATTAAGGACAGTGCCCCAAACGAGCAGTACTTC.

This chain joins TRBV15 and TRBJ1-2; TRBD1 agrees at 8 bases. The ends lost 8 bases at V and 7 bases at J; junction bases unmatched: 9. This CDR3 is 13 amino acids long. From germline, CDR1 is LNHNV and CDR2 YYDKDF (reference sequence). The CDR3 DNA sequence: TGTGCCACCGCCAGTGGCAGGGGGCTTGGCTACACCTTC. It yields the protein CATASGRGLGYTF.

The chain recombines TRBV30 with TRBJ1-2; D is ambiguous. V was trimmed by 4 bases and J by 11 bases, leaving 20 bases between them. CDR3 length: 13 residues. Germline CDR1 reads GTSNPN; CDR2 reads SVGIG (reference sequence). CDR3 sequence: CAWKLERSSGYTF. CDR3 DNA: TGTGCCTGGAAATTAGAGAGGAGCAGTGGTTACACCTTC.

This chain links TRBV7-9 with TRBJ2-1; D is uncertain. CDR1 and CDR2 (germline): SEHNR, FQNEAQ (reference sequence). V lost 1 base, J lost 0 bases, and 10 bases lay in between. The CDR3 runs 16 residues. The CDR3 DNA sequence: TGTGCCAGCAGCTTAGGCTATCCTTCCTCCTACAATGAGCAGTTCTTC. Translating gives CASSLGYPSSYNEQFF.

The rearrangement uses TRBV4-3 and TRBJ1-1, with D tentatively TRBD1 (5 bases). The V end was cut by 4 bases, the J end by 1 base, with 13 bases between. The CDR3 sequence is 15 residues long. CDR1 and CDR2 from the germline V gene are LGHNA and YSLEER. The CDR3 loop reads CASSLSIDRNTEAFF. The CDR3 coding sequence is TGCGCCAGCAGCCTTTCGATAGACAGGAACACTGAAGCTTTCTTT.

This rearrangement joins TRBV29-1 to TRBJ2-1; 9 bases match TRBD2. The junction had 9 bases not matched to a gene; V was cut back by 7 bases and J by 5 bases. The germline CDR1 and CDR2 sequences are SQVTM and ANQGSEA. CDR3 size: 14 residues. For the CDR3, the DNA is TGCAGCGGAAGGGGCGGGGGGGCCCACAATGAGCAGTTCTTC. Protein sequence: CSGRGGGAHNEQFF.

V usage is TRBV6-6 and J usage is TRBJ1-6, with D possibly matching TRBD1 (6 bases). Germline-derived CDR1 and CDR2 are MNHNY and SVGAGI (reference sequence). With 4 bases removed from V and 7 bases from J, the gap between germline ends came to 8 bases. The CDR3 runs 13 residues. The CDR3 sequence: CASSLGANSPLHF. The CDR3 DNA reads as TGTGCCAGCAGTTTGGGGGCCAATTCACCCCTCCACTTT.

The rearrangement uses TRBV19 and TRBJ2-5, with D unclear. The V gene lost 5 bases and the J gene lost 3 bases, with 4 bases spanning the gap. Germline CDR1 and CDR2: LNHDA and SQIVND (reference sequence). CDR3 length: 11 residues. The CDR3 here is CASSAEETQYF. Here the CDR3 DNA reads TGTGCCAGTAGTGCGGAAGAGACCCAGTACTTC. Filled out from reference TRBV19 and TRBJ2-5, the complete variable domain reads DGGITQSPKYLFRKEGQNVTLSCEQNLNHDAMYWYRQDPGQGLRLIYYSQIVNDFQKGDIAEGYSVSREKKESFPLTVTSAQKNPTAFYLCASSAEETQYFGPGTRLLVL.

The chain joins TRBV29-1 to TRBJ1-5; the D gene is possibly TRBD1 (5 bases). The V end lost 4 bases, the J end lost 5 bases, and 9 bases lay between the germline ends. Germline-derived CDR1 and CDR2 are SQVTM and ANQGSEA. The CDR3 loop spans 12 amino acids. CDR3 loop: CSVGGTDQPQHF. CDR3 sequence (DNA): TGCAGCGTTGGGGGCACAGATCAGCCCCAGCATTTT. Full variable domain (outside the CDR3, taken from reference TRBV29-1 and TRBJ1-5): SAVISQKPSRDICQRGTSLTIQCQVDSQVTMMFWYRQQPGQSLTLIATANQGSEATYESGFVIDKFPISRPNLTFSTLTVSNMSPEDSSIYLCSVGGTDQPQHFGDGTRLSIL.